This T cell receptor (beta chain) originates from a study of post-analysis software for immune sequencing data. As for the study in general: Relapsing-remitting, secondary progressive and progressive-relapsing forms of multiple sclerosis all featured among disease courses.

cDNA libraries for TCR beta contained unique molecular identifiers. A single record per CDR3 protein comes from TCRdb applying MiXCR to the PCR reads. In the table there are approximately 730,000 distinct CDR3 sequences, approximately 44% of which are singletons. Details on this clonotype: Antigen unknown.

Study findings and constraints: Clustering by F measure revealed strong co-clustering among samples prepared together in one batch. Those with multiple sclerosis, the patient group, showed significantly lower normalized Chao1 diversity than controls.

The sample consisted of blood. The receptor was isolated from a girl aged 10 to 17 with multiple sclerosis.

As DNA, the CDR3 is TGCAGCTTCGGGACTTTCGGGAATGAGCAGTTCTTC. Translated: CSFGTFGNEQFF. The gene calls are TRBV29-1 and TRBJ2-1, with D tentatively TRBD2 (6 bases). The germline gives CDR1 SQVTM, CDR2 ANQGSEA. V lost 8 bases to trimming and J lost 7 bases, with 15 bases between them. The CDR3 consists of 12 residues.